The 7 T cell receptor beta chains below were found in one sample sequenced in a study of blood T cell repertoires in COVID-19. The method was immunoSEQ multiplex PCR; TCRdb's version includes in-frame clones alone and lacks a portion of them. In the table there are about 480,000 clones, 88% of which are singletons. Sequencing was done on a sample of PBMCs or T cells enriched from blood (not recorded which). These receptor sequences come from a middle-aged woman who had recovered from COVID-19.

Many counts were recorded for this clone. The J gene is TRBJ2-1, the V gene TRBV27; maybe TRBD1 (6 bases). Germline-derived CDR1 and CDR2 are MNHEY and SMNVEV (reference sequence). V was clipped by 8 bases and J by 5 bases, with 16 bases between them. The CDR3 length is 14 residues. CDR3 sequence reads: CASRVGGVNNEQFF. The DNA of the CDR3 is TGTGCCAGCCGCGTAGGGGGAGTCAACAATGAGCAGTTCTTC.

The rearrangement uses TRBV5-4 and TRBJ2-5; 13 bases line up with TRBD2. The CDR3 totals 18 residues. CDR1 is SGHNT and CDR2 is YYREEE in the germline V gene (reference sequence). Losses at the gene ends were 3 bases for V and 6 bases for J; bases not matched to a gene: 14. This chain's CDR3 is CASSSHRTSGGTDKTQYF. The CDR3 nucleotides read TGTGCCAGCAGCTCTCATCGGACTAGCGGGGGTACCGACAAGACCCAGTACTTC. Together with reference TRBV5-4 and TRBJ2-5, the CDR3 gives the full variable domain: ETGVTQSPTHLIKTRGQQVTLRCSSQSGHNTVSWYQQALGQGPQFIFQYYREEENGRGNFPPRFSGLQFPNYSSELNVNALELDDSALYLCASSSHRTSGGTDKTQYFGPGTRLLVL.

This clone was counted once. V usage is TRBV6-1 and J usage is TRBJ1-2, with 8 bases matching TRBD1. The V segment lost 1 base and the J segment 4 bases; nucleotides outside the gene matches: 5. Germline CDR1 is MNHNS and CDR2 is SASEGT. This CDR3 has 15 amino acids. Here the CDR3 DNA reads TGTGCCAGCAGTGAAGGACAGGGGAGGACCTATGGCTACACCTTC. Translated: CASSEGQGRTYGYTF.

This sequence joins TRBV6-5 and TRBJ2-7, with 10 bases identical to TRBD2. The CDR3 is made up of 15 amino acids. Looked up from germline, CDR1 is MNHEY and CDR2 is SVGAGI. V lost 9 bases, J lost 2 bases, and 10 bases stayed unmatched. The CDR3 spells CASRGSLAGAYEQYF. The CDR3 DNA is TGTGCCAGTCGGGGAAGTCTAGCGGGGGCCTACGAGCAGTACTTC.

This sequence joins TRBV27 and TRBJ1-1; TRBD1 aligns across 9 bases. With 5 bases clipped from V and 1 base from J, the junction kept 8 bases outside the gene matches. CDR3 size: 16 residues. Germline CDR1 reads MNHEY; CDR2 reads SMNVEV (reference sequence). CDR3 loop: CASSAGPGQGNTEAFF. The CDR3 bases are TGTGCCAGCAGTGCGGGACCGGGACAGGGGAACACTGAAGCTTTCTTT.

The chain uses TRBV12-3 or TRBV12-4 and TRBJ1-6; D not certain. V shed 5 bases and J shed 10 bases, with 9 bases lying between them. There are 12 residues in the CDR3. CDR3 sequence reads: CASSPGGSPLHF. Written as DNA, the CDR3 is TGTGCCAGCAGTCCGGGTGGCTCACCCCTCCACTTT.

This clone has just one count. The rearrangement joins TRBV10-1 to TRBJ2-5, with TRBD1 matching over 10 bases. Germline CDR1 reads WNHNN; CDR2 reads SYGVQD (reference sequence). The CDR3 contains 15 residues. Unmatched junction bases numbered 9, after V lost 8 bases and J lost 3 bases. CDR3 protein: CASSPGQGVEETQYF. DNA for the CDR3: TGCGCCAGCTCACCCGGACAGGGGGTGGAAGAGACCCAGTACTTC.